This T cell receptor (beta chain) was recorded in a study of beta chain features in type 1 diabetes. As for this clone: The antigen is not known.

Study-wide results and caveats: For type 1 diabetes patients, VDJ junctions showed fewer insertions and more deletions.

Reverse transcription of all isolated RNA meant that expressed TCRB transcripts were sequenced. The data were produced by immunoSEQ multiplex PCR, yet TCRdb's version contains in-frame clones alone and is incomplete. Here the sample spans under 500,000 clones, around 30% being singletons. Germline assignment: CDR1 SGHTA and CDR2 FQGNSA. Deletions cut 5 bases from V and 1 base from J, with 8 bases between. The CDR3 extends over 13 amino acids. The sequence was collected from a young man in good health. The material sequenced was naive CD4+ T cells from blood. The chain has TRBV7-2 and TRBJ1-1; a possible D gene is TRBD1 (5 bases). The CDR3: CASSGHGNTEAFF. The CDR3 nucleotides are TGTGCCAGCAGCGGACACGGGAACACTGAAGCTTTCTTT.